Presented here are 17 T cell receptor beta chains from one specimen sequenced in a study of T cell changes during pregnancy in multiple sclerosis. Repertoires were generated with immunoSEQ multiplex PCR, while TCRdb's copy carries only in-frame clones and drops some. The data hold fewer than 140,000 clones, with just under 95% observed a single time. The sequencing used peripheral blood, collected after pregnancy. These receptors were obtained from a female donor with multiple sclerosis, enrolled in a pregnancy study.

The chain employs TRBV25-1 and TRBJ2-7; a weak D match, TRBD2 (5 bases). This CDR3 is 12 amino acids long. V gave up 5 bases and J gave up 7 bases, with 12 bases separating them. The germline V gene encodes CDR1 MGHDK and CDR2 SYGVNS. The DNA of the CDR3 is TGTGCCAGCAGTAGACGGGGTCGGGAGCAGTACTTC. Residues: CASSRRGREQYF.

This clone appeared once. One end of the junction varies from germline; a read error may be responsible. V is TRBV6-1 and J is TRBJ2-1; the D gene is possibly TRBD2 (6 bases). The CDR3 is 13 amino acids. Looked up from germline, CDR1 is MNHNS and CDR2 is SASEGT. This chain's CDR3 is CASSEVERGLSVF. The CDR3 DNA sequence: TGTGCCAGCAGTGAAGTAGAGAGGGGACTGTCAGTCTTC.

The chain joins TRBV15 to TRBJ2-7, with unresolved D. This CDR3 contains 15 residues. V lost 0 bases, J lost 7 bases, and 16 bases lay in between. CDR1 and CDR2 (germline): LNHNV, YYDKDF (reference sequence). CDR3 coding DNA: TGTGCCACCAGCAGAGATCGGAGAAGAACGCCAGAGCAGTACTTC. It yields the protein CATSRDRRRTPEQYF.

This chain links TRBV2 with TRBJ1-1, with 11 positions matching TRBD1. V dropped 7 bases and J dropped 6; count of bases not matched to a gene: 10. The germline V gene has CDR1 SNHLY and CDR2 FYNNEI. There are 15 residues in the CDR3. The CDR3 spells CASNTPDRGLAEAFF. CDR3 coding DNA: TGTGCCAGCAATACCCCGGACAGGGGGCTAGCTGAAGCTTTCTTT. The variable domain in full, with the rest retrieved from reference TRBV2 and TRBJ1-1, is EPEVTQTPSHQVTQMGQEVILRCVPISNHLYFYWYRQILGQKVEFLVSFYNNEISEKSEIFDDQFSVERPDGSNFTLKIRSTKLEDSAMYFCASNTPDRGLAEAFFGQGTRLTVV.

The chain recombines TRBV5-1 with TRBJ1-2, with a tentative D call TRBD1 (6 bases). Trimming shortened V by 4 bases and J by 8 bases, and 15 bases separated the two germline ends. This CDR3 region has 13 residues. CDR1 is SGHRS and CDR2 is YFSETQ in the germline V gene. The CDR3 region has the DNA TGCGCCAGCAGCGTCTGGGACAATGACGGCTACACCTTC. As protein: CASSVWDNDGYTF.

The genes are TRBV27 and TRBJ1-1; no clear D gene. This CDR3 has 12 amino acids. The ends were cut back, 4 bases at V and 4 bases at J, with 7 bases in the middle. Germline V gene lookup returns CDR1 MNHEY and CDR2 SMNVEV (reference sequence). CDR3 in amino acids: CASSSYGTEAFF. Here the CDR3 DNA reads TGTGCCAGCAGTTCTTACGGCACTGAAGCTTTCTTT.

The chain is built from TRBV29-1 and TRBJ1-1; D not resolved. Germline V gives CDR1 SQVTM, CDR2 ANQGSEA. The ends were cut back, 7 bases at V and 1 base at J, with 10 bases in the middle. The CDR3 contains 12 residues. This CDR3 is CSGARENTEAFF. CDR3 bases: TGCAGCGGGGCCCGGGAGAACACTGAAGCTTTCTTT.

The rearrangement uses TRBV5-1 and TRBJ1-2, with unresolved D. The germline CDR1 and CDR2 sequences are SGHRS and YFSETQ. The CDR3 totals 15 residues. V shed 0 bases and J shed 2 bases, with 11 bases lying between them. In DNA, the CDR3 is TGCGCCAGCAGCTTGGCCCCGGGAGCCAACTATGGCTACACCTTC. It encodes CASSLAPGANYGYTF.

V and J are TRBV28 and TRBJ1-3, with TRBD1 matching over 9 bases. CDR1 and CDR2 from the germline V gene are MDHEN and SYDVKM. The CDR3 length is 16 residues. V shed 1 base and J 4 bases; nucleotides not matched to a gene: 5. CDR3 in amino acids: CASSLSGQGSGNTIYF. The CDR3 bases are TGTGCCAGCAGTTTATCCGGACAGGGGTCGGGAAACACCATATATTTT. The variable domain in full, completed from reference TRBV28 and TRBJ1-3, reads DVKVTQSSRYLVKRTGEKVFLECVQDMDHENMFWYRQDPGLGLRLIYFSYDVKMKEKGDIPEGYSVSREKKERFSLILESASTNQTSMYLCASSLSGQGSGNTIYFGEGSWLTVV.

V gene TRBV6-6 combines with J gene TRBJ2-7; maybe TRBD2 (6 bases). The germline V gene has CDR1 MNHNY and CDR2 SVGAGI (reference sequence). The CDR3 extends over 15 amino acids. Trimming left V 9 bases short and J 1 base short, with 19 bases between. The CDR3 bases are TGTGCCAGTTGTGGGCCGGGAGTGGGGTCCTACGAGCAGTACTTC. Protein product: CASCGPGVGSYEQYF.

The V gene is TRBV6-1, the J gene TRBJ2-7; D might be TRBD1 (6 bases). This CDR3 is built from 14 residues. CDR1 is MNHNS and CDR2 is SASEGT in the germline V gene. Trimming left V 7 bases short and J 3 bases short, with 16 bases between. CDR3 protein: CASTLGRGSYEQYF. In DNA form, the CDR3 reads TGTGCCAGCACCCTGGGCAGGGGCAGCTACGAGCAGTACTTC.

The chain uses TRBV7-9 and TRBJ1-1; D is possibly TRBD1 (6 bases). This CDR3 has 16 residues. Trimming stripped 5 bases from V and 3 bases from J, with 19 bases between. CDR1 is SEHNR, CDR2 FQNEAQ, per germline (reference sequence). In DNA form, the CDR3 reads TGTGCCAGCAGCCTTGGGACACTCCCTAGGGACACTGAAGCTTTCTTT. Its translation is CASSLGTLPRDTEAFF.

This clone has more than one count but fewer than ten. The chain joins TRBV5-1 to TRBJ1-1; 8 nucleotides align to TRBD1. In germline, CDR1 is SGHRS, CDR2 YFSETQ. Trimming cost V 4 bases and J 6 bases; bases outside gene matches: 5. The CDR3 consists of 13 residues. CDR3 bases: TGCGCCAGCAGCACCCCAGGGGGCGCTGAAGCTTTCTTT. As protein: CASSTPGGAEAFF. The whole variable domain, filled in from reference TRBV5-1 and TRBJ1-1, reads KAGVTQTPRYLIKTRGQQVTLSCSPISGHRSVSWYQQTPGQGLQFLFEYFSETQRNKGNFPGRFSGRQFSNSRSEMNVSTLELGDSALYLCASSTPGGAEAFFGQGTRLTVV.

CDR3 nucleotides: TGTGCCAGCAGCTCCCTTGCGGGACGGCCCTCCTACGAGCAGTACTTC. Protein product: CASSSLAGRPSYEQYF. The rearrangement uses TRBV5-4 and TRBJ2-7; perhaps TRBD2 as D (6 bases). This CDR3 has 16 amino acids. V lost 3 bases and J lost 0, with 16 bases in between. Germline assignment: CDR1 SGHNT and CDR2 YYREEE (reference sequence).

Here the CDR3 reads CASSSLTGNTEAFF. The CDR3, as DNA: TGTGCCAGCAGTTCCTTGACAGGTAACACTGAAGCTTTCTTT. V gene TRBV6-6 combines with J gene TRBJ1-1; the D gene is possibly TRBD1 (6 bases). The germline gives CDR1 MNHNY, CDR2 SVGAGI (reference sequence). The CDR3 has 14 amino acids. The ends were cut back, 4 bases at V and 2 bases at J, with 11 bases in the middle.

The rearrangement links TRBV27 to TRBJ2-1; TRBD1 matches 8 bases. The CDR3 consists of 15 residues. Germline CDR1 reads MNHEY; CDR2 reads SMNVEV (reference sequence). The V segment lost 7 bases and the J segment 4 bases; nucleotides outside the gene matches: 9. The DNA for the CDR3 is TGTGCCAGCACGCCACAGACAGGGGTTTACAATGAGCAGTTCTTC. Its protein is CASTPQTGVYNEQFF.

The chain is built from TRBV13 and TRBJ2-3; 8 nucleotides match TRBD1. Germline V lookup: CDR1 PRHDT, CDR2 FYEKMQ (reference sequence). V trimming: 4 bases; J trimming: 0 bases; junction bases outside the gene matches: 9. The CDR3 totals 17 residues. DNA for the CDR3: TGTGCCAGCAGCTCCAGGGGGCTAGCGTCAAGCACAGATACGCAGTATTTT. This translates into CASSSRGLASSTDTQYF.